This entry features one T cell receptor (beta chain) sequence. What it recognizes is unknown. The data derive from a study of cytomegalovirus exposure and HLA in healthy donors. Whole-study results and caveats: Among CMV-associated TCR beta chains, most appeared HLA-restricted in a later analysis. Later analysis indicated greater clonal expansion among HLA-associated TCR beta chains than among equally common other chains.

The CDR3 loop spans 15 amino acids. Between the trimmed V and J ends, which lost 5 bases and 1 base, there was a span of 17 bases. Looked up from germline, CDR1 is SQVTM and CDR2 is ANQGSEA. PCR used 60 Vbeta primers and 13 Jbeta primers. Produced via immunoSEQ multiplex PCR; TCRdb's table is partial and in-frame only. The table includes some 98,000 clones, roughly 81% detected once. The source is a middle-aged man in good health and CMV-seronegative. The sequenced sample consisted of PBMCs. The chain links TRBV29-1 to TRBJ2-5; D possibly corresponds to TRBD1 (6 bases). DNA of the CDR3: TGCAGCGTTAAAACTCCGGGACACTCCCAAGAGACCCAGTACTTC. This sequence encodes CSVKTPGHSQETQYF.